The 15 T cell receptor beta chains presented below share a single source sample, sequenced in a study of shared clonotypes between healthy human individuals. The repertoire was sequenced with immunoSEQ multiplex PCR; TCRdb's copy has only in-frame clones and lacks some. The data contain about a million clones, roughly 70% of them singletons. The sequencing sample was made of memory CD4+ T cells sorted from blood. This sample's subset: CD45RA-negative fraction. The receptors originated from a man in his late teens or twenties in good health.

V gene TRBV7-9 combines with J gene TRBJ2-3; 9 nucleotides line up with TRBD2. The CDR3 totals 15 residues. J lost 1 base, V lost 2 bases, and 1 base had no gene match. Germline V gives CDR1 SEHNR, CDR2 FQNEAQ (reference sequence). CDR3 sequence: CASSLIAGGTDTQYF. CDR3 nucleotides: TGTGCCAGCAGCTTAATAGCGGGGGGCACAGATACGCAGTATTTT.

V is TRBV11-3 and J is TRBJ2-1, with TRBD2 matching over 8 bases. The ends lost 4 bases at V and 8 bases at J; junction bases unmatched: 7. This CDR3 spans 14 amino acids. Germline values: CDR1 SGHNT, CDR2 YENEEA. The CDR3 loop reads CASSSLAGTDEQFF. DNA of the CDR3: TGTGCCAGCAGCTCATTAGCGGGAACGGATGAGCAGTTCTTC.

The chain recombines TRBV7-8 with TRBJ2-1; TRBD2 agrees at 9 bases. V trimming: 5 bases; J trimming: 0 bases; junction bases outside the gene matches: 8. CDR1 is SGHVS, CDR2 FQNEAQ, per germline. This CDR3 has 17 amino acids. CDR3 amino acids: CASSPRDSGGSYNEQFF. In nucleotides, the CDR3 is TGTGCCAGCAGCCCTCGTGATAGCGGGGGCTCCTACAATGAGCAGTTCTTC.

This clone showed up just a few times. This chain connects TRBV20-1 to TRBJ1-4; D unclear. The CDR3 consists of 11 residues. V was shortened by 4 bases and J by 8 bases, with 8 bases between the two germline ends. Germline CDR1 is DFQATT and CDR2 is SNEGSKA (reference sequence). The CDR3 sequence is CSAMWREKLFF. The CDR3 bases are TGCAGTGCTATGTGGCGGGAAAAACTGTTTTTT.

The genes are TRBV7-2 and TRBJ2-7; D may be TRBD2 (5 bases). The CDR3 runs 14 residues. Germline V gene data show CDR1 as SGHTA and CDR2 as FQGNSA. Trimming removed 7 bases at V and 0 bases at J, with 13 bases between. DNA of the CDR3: TGTGCCAGCACCCAGGACTTAAGCTCCTACGAGCAGTACTTC. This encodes CASTQDLSSYEQYF.

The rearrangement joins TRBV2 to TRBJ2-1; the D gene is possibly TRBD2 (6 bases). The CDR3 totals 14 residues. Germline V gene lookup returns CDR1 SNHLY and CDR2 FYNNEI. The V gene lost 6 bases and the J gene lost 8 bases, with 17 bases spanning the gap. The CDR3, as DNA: TGTGCCAGCAGCTTGACTAGTTCGCTCGATGAGCAGTTCTTC. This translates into CASSLTSSLDEQFF.

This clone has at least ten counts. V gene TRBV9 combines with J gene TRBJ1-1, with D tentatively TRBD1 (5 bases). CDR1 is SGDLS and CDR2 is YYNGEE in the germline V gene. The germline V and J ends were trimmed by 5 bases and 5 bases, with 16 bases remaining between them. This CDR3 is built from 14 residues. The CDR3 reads CASSRYGGSTEAFF. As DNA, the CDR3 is TGTGCCAGCAGTCGGTATGGGGGAAGTACTGAAGCTTTCTTT. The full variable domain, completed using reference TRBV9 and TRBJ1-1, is DSGVTQTPKHLITATGQRVTLRCSPRSGDLSVYWYQQSLDQGLQFLIQYYNGEERAKGNILERFSAQQFPDLHSELNLSSLELGDSALYFCASSRYGGSTEAFFGQGTRLTVV.

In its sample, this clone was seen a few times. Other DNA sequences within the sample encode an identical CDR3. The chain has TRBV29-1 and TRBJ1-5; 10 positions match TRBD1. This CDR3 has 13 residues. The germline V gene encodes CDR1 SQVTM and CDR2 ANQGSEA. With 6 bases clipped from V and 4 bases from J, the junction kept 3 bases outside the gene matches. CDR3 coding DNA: TGCAGCGTCGGACAGGGGGGAAATCAGCCCCAGCATTTT. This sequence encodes CSVGQGGNQPQHF.

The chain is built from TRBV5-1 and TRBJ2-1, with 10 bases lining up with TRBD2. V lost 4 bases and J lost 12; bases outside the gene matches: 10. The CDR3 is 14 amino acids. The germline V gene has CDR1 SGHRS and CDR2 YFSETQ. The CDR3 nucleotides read TGCGCCAGCAGCCCTTATACTAGCGGGGAATCGCAGTTCTTC. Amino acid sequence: CASSPYTSGESQFF.

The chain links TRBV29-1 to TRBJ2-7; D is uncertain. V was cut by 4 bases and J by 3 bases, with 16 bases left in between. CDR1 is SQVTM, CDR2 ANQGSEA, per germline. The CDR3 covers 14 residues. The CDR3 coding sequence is TGCAGCGTTGTATTAAAAAGCCGCCTCTACGAGCAGTACTTC. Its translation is CSVVLKSRLYEQYF.

CDR3: CASSLSGTSGGRSTDTQYF. Here the CDR3 DNA reads TGTGCCAGCAGTTTATCGGGGACTAGCGGGGGGCGGAGCACAGATACGCAGTATTTT. The chain combines TRBV27 with TRBJ2-3; 15 bases map to TRBD2. Germline CDR1 MNHEY, CDR2 SMNVEV (reference sequence). The V and J ends lost 0 bases and 0 bases, in that order; junction bases with no gene match: 4. The CDR3 has 19 amino acids.

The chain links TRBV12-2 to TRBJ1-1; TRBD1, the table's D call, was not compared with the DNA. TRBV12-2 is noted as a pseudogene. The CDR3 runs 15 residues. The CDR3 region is CASRPRTGGNTEAFF. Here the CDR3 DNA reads TGTGCAAGTCGCCCTAGGACAGGGGGGAACACTGAAGCTTTCTTT.

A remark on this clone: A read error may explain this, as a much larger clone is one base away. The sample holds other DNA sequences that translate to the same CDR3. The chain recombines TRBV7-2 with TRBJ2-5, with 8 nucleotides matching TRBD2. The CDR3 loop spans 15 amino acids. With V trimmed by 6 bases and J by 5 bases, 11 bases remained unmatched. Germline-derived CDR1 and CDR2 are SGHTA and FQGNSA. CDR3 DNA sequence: TGTGCCAGCAGGCCTAGCGGGCCCGGTCGGGAGACCCAGTACTTC. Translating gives CASRPSGPGRETQYF.

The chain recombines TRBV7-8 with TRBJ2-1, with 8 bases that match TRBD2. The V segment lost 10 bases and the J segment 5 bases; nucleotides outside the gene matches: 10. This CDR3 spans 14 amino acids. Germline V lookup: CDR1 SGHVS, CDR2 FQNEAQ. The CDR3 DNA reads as TGTGCCACCGTGGGGACTAGGATGAACAATGAGCAGTTCTTC. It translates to CATVGTRMNNEQFF.

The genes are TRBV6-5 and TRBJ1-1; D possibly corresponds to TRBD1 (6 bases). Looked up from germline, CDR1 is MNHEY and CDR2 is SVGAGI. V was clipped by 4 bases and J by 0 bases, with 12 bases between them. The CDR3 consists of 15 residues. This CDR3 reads CASSSPDSMNTEAFF. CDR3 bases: TGTGCCAGCAGTTCCCCGGACAGCATGAACACTGAAGCTTTCTTT.